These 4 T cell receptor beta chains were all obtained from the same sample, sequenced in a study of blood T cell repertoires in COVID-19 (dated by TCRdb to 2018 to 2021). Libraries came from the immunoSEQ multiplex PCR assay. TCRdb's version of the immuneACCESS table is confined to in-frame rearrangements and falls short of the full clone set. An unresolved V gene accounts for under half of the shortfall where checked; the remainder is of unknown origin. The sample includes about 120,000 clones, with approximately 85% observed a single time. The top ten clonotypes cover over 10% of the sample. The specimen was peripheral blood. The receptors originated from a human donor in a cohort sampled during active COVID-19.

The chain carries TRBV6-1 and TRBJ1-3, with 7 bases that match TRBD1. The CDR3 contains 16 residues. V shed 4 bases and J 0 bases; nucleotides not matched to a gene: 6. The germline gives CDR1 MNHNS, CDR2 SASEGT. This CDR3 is CASSGKGGGSGNTIYF. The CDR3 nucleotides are TGTGCCAGCAGTGGAAAAGGGGGCGGCTCTGGAAACACCATATATTTT.

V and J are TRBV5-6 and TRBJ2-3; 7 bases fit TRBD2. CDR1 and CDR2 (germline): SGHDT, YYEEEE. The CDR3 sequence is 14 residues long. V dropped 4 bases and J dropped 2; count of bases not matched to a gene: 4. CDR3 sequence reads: CASSGTTNTDTQYF. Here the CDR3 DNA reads TGTGCCAGCAGCGGGACTACAAACACAGATACGCAGTATTTT.

The CDR3 is CASSRFGTVYNEQFF. CDR3 DNA sequence: TGTGCCAGCAGCCGCTTTGGGACAGTCTACAATGAGCAGTTCTTC. The genes are TRBV3-1 (or the pseudogene TRBV3-2) and TRBJ2-1; 7 bases fit TRBD1. Germline CDR1 reads LGHDT; CDR2 reads YNNKEL (reference sequence). Losses at the gene ends were 4 bases for V and 3 bases for J; bases not matched to a gene: 6. The CDR3 is made up of 15 amino acids.

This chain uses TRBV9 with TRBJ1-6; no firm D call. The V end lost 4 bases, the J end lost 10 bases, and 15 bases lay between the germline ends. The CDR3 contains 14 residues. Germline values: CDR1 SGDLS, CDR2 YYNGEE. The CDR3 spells CASSPDGAGSPLHF. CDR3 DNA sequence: TGTGCCAGCAGCCCCGACGGCGCGGGCTCACCCCTCCACTTT.